This T cell receptor beta chain was profiled in a study of T cell responses to AZD1222 COVID-19 vaccine. The assay was immunoSEQ multiplex PCR, and TCRdb's table has in-frame clones only and misses some. Among under 70,000 clones listed, 60% to 80% were seen once. The CDR3 has 13 residues. Germline V CDR1 and CDR2: LNHDA, SQIVND (reference sequence). Trimming shortened V by 7 bases and J by 0 bases, and 9 bases separated the two germline ends. This receptor was obtained from an adult who received the AZD1222 COVID-19 vaccine. Sample: peripheral blood, taken 28 days after the second AZD1222 dose. The chain joins TRBV19 to TRBJ1-1; D is unresolved. The CDR3 is CASKGPMNTEAFF. CDR3 in DNA: TGTGCCAGTAAAGGTCCAATGAACACTGAAGCTTTCTTT.